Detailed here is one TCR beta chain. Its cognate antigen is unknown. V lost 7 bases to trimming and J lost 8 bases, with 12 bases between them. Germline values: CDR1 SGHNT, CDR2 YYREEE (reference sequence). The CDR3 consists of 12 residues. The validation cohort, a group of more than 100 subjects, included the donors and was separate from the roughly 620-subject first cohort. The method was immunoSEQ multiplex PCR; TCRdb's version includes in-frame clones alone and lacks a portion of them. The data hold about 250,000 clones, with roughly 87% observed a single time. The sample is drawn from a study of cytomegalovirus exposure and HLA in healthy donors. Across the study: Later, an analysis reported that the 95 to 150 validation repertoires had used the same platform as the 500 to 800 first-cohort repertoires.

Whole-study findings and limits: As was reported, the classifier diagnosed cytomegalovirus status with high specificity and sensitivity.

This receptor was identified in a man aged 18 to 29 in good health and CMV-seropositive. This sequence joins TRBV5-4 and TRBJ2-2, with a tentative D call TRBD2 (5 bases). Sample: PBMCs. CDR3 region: CASGLVRGELFF. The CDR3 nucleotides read TGTGCCAGCGGACTTGTACGAGGGGAGCTGTTTTTT.